This TCR beta chain was sequenced for a study of T cell repertoires in cytomegalovirus infection. MiXCR was run by TCRdb on the reads, yielding one entry per CDR3 protein. The sample contains about 900,000 distinct CDR3 sequences, less than 40% of which appear only once. Worth noting for this clonotype: Its specificity is unknown.

This CDR3 has 18 residues. CDR1 and CDR2 (germline): MNHGY, SAAAGT. V lost 5 bases, J lost 0 bases, and 23 bases lay in between. Sequencing was performed on cultured CD8+ T cells from PBMCs, taken from culture after CMV antigen stimulation. The receptor was derived from a human donor in good health (CMV status not recorded). Some clones in this sample may be carry-over from other donors' samples. The chain combines TRBV6-8 with TRBJ2-7, with unresolved D. This CDR3 reads CASSGVPFGGVSSYEQYV. The DNA of the CDR3 is TGTGCCAGCAGTGGGGTGCCCTTCGGTGGGGTAAGCTCCTACGAGCAGTACGTC.